This T cell receptor beta chain is from a study of blood T cell repertoires in COVID-19. Whole-study context: Samples representing acute and convalescent COVID-19 were sourced from the United States, Italy and Spain. The cDNA or gDNA used as material had been derived from T cells, B-cell-depleted T cells, or PBMCs.

The protocol was immunoSEQ multiplex PCR, while the TCRdb copy is restricted to in-frame clones and leaves out a portion. The sample has 200,000 to 300,000 clones; about 86% are singletons. Germline assignment: CDR1 SEHNR and CDR2 FQNEAQ (reference sequence). V gave up 5 bases and J gave up 4 bases, with 20 bases separating them. This CDR3 region has 16 residues. The clonotype was recovered from a man older than 75 with acute or convalescent COVID-19. Sequencing input: peripheral blood. The chain is built from TRBV7-9 and TRBJ1-2; a possible D gene is TRBD1 (6 bases). The CDR3 region has the DNA TGTGCCAGCAGCACGGGGAGGACGGGGGGCTCCTATGGCTACACCTTC. Translating gives CASSTGRTGGSYGYTF.